These 20 T cell receptor beta chains were sequenced from one sample in a study of T cell repertoires in cytomegalovirus infection. These receptors have no known antigen. TCRdb redid the calling of the reads with MiXCR, one entry per CDR3 protein. The sample has about 830,000 distinct CDR3 sequences, around a third seen once. The source was cultured CD8+ T cells from PBMCs, collected from culture after CMV antigen stimulation. These receptors were collected from a human donor in good health (CMV status not recorded). Some clones in this sample may be carry-over from other donors' samples.

This clonotype came up a few times. The rearrangement links TRBV4-1 to TRBJ1-1; 11 nucleotides agree with TRBD1. The CDR3 is made up of 14 amino acids. V dropped 1 base and J dropped 7; count of bases not matched to a gene: 2. Germline lookup yields CDR1 MGHRA and CDR2 YSYEKL. The CDR3 bases are TGCGCCAGCAGCCAAGTCGGGACAGGGGGTGAAGCTTTCTTT. Residues: CASSQVGTGGEAFF.

The J gene is TRBJ1-4, the V gene TRBV27; a possible D gene is TRBD1 (6 bases). V was shortened by 7 bases and J by 8 bases, with 17 bases between the two germline ends. From germline, CDR1 is MNHEY and CDR2 SMNVEV (reference sequence). This CDR3 comprises 14 residues. The CDR3 region has the DNA TGTGCCAGCACCGAAGGAGGGGGAGGCGAAAAACTGTTTTTT. It codes for CASTEGGGGEKLFF.

This rearrangement joins TRBV7-6 to TRBJ2-3; unclear D gene. The V gene lost 5 bases and the J gene lost 10 bases, with 13 bases spanning the gap. The CDR3 runs 12 residues. Germline V CDR1 and CDR2: SGHVS, FNYEAQ. The CDR3 coding sequence is TGTGCCAGCAGCCGCGTCGACGATGCGCAGTATTTT. It encodes CASSRVDDAQYF.

The rearrangement joins TRBV2 to TRBJ1-2; D is ambiguous. V was trimmed by 1 base and J by 0 bases, leaving 9 bases between them. CDR1 and CDR2 (germline): SNHLY, FYNNEI. This CDR3 contains 15 residues. DNA of the CDR3: TGTGCCAGCAGTGAAGACAGCCCGTCTAACTATGGCTACACCTTC. Protein product: CASSEDSPSNYGYTF.

This rearrangement joins TRBV6-1 to TRBJ1-2, with TRBD1 matching over 7 bases. J gave up 6 bases and V 4 bases, and 11 bases lay outside the gene matches. The CDR3 covers 15 residues. CDR1 MNHNS and CDR2 SASEGT come from the germline V gene. The CDR3 bases are TGTGCCAGCAGTGCCCTCACGCGGGGGACAGATGGCTACACCTTC. Translated: CASSALTRGTDGYTF.

About this clonotype itself: The junction departs from germline at one end; a sequencing error may be responsible. The J gene is TRBJ1-5, the V gene TRBV9; D is perhaps TRBD1 (5 bases). Germline lookup yields CDR1 SGDLS and CDR2 YYNGEE. This CDR3 has 13 residues. Here the CDR3 reads CVSSVGDGRPQHF. The CDR3 region has the DNA TGTGTCAGCAGCGTAGGGGATGGGAGGCCCCAGCATTTT. Full variable domain (missing parts from reference TRBV9 and TRBJ1-5): DSGVTQTPKHLITATGQRVTLRCSPRSGDLSVYWYQQSLDQGLQFLIQYYNGEERAKGNILERFSAQQFPDLHSELNLSSLELGDSALYFCVSSVGDGRPQHFGDGTRLSIL.

The V and J genes are TRBV6-1 and TRBJ1-1; 7 nucleotides match TRBD1. The CDR3 contains 15 residues. Germline CDR1 and CDR2: MNHNS and SASEGT. After removal of 5 bases from V and 6 bases from J, the junction contained 12 bases not matched to a gene. Here the CDR3 reads CASSLGTVGYAEAFF. DNA of the CDR3: TGTGCCAGCAGTCTCGGGACAGTGGGTTACGCTGAAGCTTTCTTT.

This clonotype was detected only a few times. This chain connects TRBV7-3 to TRBJ1-1, with 7 bases matching TRBD1. CDR1 is SGHTA and CDR2 is FQGTGA in the germline V gene. The junction had 8 bases not matched to a gene; V was cut back by 0 bases and J by 4 bases. The CDR3 consists of 16 residues. The CDR3 bases are TGTGCCAGCAGCTTAACGGCAGGGGGTACGGGCACTGAAGCTTTCTTT. Translation gives CASSLTAGGTGTEAFF.

V and J are TRBV7-9 and TRBJ2-5, with TRBD1 identical over 9 bases. Germline V CDR1 and CDR2: SEHNR, FQNEAQ (reference sequence). The CDR3 consists of 16 residues. The junction had 11 bases not matched to a gene; V was cut back by 2 bases and J by 7 bases. The CDR3 nucleotides are TGTGCCAGCAGCTTATTCCGGGACAGGGAGACGTGGACCCAGTACTTC. It specifies CASSLFRDRETWTQYF.

Only a few counts were recorded for this clonotype. V and J are TRBV4-3 and TRBJ1-2, with D possibly matching TRBD1 (6 bases). In germline, CDR1 is LGHNA, CDR2 YSLEER. The CDR3 covers 19 residues. Trimming removed 0 bases from V and 1 base from J, with 21 bases in between. Written as DNA, the CDR3 is TGCGCCAGCAGCCAAGATGAGACCTCGAGGGGGGATTATAACTATGGCTACACCTTC. Protein: CASSQDETSRGDYNYGYTF.

V and J are TRBV24-1 and TRBJ2-2; 7 nucleotides line up with TRBD2. This CDR3 is 13 amino acids long. J lost 3 bases, V lost 9 bases, and 3 bases had no gene match. CDR1 is KGHDR and CDR2 is SFDVKD in the germline V gene. The CDR3 here is CATGRGYTGELFF. The CDR3 nucleotides are TGTGCCACCGGGAGGGGATACACCGGGGAGCTGTTTTTT.

CDR3 in amino acids: CASSASTGYNSPLHF. CDR3 DNA: TGTGCCAGCAGCGCCTCGACAGGGTATAATTCACCCCTCCACTTT. This chain connects TRBV7-6 to TRBJ1-6; TRBD1 agrees at 7 bases. The CDR3 has 15 amino acids. Germline V gene sequence: CDR1 SGHVS, CDR2 FNYEAQ. The J segment lost 4 bases and the V segment lost 5 bases, leaving 5 bases of the junction unmatched. The whole variable domain, remainder taken from reference TRBV7-6 and TRBJ1-6, is GAGVSQSPRYKVTKRGQDVALRCDPISGHVSLYWYRQALGQGPEFLTYFNYEAQQDKSGLPNDRFSAERPEGSISTLTIQRTEQRDSAMYRCASSASTGYNSPLHFGNGTRLTVT.

In its sample, this clonotype was seen a few times. The chain combines TRBV12-3 or TRBV12-4 with TRBJ2-3; TRBD2 matches 7 bases. V shed 0 bases, J shed 6 bases, and the junction held 3 bases outside the gene matches. The CDR3 totals 14 residues. This CDR3 reads CASSLALARDTQYF. DNA of the CDR3: TGTGCCAGCAGTTTAGCACTAGCGCGTGATACGCAGTATTTT.

The chain recombines TRBV7-8 with TRBJ2-7; D could derive from TRBD1 or TRBD2 (5 bases each). V was trimmed by 5 bases and J by 0 bases, leaving 14 bases between them. Germline CDR1 is SGHVS and CDR2 is FQNEAQ. The CDR3 is 15 amino acids. CDR3 region: CASSPVGLASYEQYF. The DNA for the CDR3 is TGTGCCAGCAGCCCCGTGGGGCTAGCCTCCTACGAGCAGTACTTC. The whole variable domain, filled in from reference TRBV7-8 and TRBJ2-7, reads GAGVSQSPRYKVAKRGQDVALRCDPISGHVSLFWYQQALGQGPEFLTYFQNEAQLDKSGLPSDRFFAERPEGSVSTLKIQRTQQEDSAVYLCASSPVGLASYEQYFGPGTRLTVT.

This clonotype occurred a few times. This sequence joins TRBV7-6 and TRBJ1-3, with a weak D call TRBD1 (6 bases). The CDR3 consists of 13 residues. V was shortened by 5 bases and J by 5 bases, with 10 bases between the two germline ends. The germline V gene encodes CDR1 SGHVS and CDR2 FNYEAQ. CDR3 sequence reads: CASSRDIRNTIYF. Written as DNA, the CDR3 is TGTGCCAGCAGCCGGGACATTAGAAACACCATATATTTT.

This clonotype was found a few times. V usage is TRBV7-2 and J usage is TRBJ2-2; D may correspond to TRBD1 or TRBD2 (5 bases each). The CDR3 totals 14 residues. Looked up from germline, CDR1 is SGHTA and CDR2 is FQGNSA. V lost 1 base and J 7 bases, leaving 10 bases between the germline ends. CDR3 amino acids: CASSLGGYGGELFF. CDR3 sequence (DNA): TGTGCCAGCAGCTTAGGGGGGTATGGCGGGGAGCTGTTTTTT.

The CDR3 DNA sequence: TGCGCCAGCAGTGTCGGACTACAACTCACAGATACGCAGTATTTT. This sequence encodes CASSVGLQLTDTQYF. This chain connects TRBV10-1 to TRBJ2-3; possible D gene TRBD2, 6 bases. Germline V gene sequence: CDR1 WNHNN, CDR2 SYGVQD (reference sequence). Between the trimmed V and J ends, which lost 4 bases and 2 bases, there was a span of 13 bases. This CDR3 has 15 residues.

This clonotype was detected only a few times. The J gene is TRBJ1-2, the V gene TRBV11-1; D not resolved. The CDR3 runs 14 residues. Germline V gene data show CDR1 as SGHAT and CDR2 as FQDESV (reference sequence). V was clipped by 2 bases and J by 3 bases, with 10 bases between them. The CDR3 protein is CASSLFRADYGYTF. Here the CDR3 DNA reads TGTGCCAGCAGCTTATTTCGGGCCGACTATGGCTACACCTTC.

This clonotype was counted between two and nine times. The rearrangement links TRBV12-3 or TRBV12-4 to TRBJ1-1; D possibly corresponds to TRBD1 (6 bases). Trimming removed 5 bases at V and 6 bases at J, with 10 bases between. The CDR3 covers 12 residues. CDR3 bases: TGTGCCAGCAGTGCCCAGGGGTCTGAAGCTTTCTTT. It translates to CASSAQGSEAFF.

The chain combines TRBV28 with TRBJ2-7; TRBD1 matches 8 bases. CDR1 MDHEN and CDR2 SYDVKM come from the germline V gene. This CDR3 has 14 residues. CDR3 protein: CVSSSRQGTMEQYV. In DNA, the CDR3 is TGTGTCAGCAGTTCGCGACAGGGGACGATGGAGCAGTACGTC.